This T cell receptor (beta chain) was sequenced during a study of T-cell memory formation after mild COVID-19. Study-wide context: TCR clusters were mostly donor specific.

The length of the CDR3 is 12 residues. Germline CDR1 and CDR2: MNHEY and SVGEGT. The V gene lost 2 bases and the J gene lost 9 bases, with 8 bases spanning the gap. Using its own MiXCR run on the 5' RACE reads, TCRdb lists one record per CDR3 protein. The data hold around 510,000 distinct CDR3 sequences, with roughly 20% observed a single time. Worth noting for this clonotype: The antigen remains undetermined.

Findings and limits, study-wide: The authors did not confirm SARS-CoV-2 specificity of second-wave clones peaking day 37.

Source material: PBMCs or a T cell subset sorted from them (not recorded which). The gene calls are TRBV6-2 or TRBV6-3 and TRBJ2-1; D gene ambiguous. The receptor comes from an adult woman who had mild COVID-19 (a few samples of this study predate the infection). Cell type and time point are not known. The CDR3 DNA reads as TGTGCCAGCAGTTACGACCGCGTTGAGCAGTTCTTC. Translated: CASSYDRVEQFF.